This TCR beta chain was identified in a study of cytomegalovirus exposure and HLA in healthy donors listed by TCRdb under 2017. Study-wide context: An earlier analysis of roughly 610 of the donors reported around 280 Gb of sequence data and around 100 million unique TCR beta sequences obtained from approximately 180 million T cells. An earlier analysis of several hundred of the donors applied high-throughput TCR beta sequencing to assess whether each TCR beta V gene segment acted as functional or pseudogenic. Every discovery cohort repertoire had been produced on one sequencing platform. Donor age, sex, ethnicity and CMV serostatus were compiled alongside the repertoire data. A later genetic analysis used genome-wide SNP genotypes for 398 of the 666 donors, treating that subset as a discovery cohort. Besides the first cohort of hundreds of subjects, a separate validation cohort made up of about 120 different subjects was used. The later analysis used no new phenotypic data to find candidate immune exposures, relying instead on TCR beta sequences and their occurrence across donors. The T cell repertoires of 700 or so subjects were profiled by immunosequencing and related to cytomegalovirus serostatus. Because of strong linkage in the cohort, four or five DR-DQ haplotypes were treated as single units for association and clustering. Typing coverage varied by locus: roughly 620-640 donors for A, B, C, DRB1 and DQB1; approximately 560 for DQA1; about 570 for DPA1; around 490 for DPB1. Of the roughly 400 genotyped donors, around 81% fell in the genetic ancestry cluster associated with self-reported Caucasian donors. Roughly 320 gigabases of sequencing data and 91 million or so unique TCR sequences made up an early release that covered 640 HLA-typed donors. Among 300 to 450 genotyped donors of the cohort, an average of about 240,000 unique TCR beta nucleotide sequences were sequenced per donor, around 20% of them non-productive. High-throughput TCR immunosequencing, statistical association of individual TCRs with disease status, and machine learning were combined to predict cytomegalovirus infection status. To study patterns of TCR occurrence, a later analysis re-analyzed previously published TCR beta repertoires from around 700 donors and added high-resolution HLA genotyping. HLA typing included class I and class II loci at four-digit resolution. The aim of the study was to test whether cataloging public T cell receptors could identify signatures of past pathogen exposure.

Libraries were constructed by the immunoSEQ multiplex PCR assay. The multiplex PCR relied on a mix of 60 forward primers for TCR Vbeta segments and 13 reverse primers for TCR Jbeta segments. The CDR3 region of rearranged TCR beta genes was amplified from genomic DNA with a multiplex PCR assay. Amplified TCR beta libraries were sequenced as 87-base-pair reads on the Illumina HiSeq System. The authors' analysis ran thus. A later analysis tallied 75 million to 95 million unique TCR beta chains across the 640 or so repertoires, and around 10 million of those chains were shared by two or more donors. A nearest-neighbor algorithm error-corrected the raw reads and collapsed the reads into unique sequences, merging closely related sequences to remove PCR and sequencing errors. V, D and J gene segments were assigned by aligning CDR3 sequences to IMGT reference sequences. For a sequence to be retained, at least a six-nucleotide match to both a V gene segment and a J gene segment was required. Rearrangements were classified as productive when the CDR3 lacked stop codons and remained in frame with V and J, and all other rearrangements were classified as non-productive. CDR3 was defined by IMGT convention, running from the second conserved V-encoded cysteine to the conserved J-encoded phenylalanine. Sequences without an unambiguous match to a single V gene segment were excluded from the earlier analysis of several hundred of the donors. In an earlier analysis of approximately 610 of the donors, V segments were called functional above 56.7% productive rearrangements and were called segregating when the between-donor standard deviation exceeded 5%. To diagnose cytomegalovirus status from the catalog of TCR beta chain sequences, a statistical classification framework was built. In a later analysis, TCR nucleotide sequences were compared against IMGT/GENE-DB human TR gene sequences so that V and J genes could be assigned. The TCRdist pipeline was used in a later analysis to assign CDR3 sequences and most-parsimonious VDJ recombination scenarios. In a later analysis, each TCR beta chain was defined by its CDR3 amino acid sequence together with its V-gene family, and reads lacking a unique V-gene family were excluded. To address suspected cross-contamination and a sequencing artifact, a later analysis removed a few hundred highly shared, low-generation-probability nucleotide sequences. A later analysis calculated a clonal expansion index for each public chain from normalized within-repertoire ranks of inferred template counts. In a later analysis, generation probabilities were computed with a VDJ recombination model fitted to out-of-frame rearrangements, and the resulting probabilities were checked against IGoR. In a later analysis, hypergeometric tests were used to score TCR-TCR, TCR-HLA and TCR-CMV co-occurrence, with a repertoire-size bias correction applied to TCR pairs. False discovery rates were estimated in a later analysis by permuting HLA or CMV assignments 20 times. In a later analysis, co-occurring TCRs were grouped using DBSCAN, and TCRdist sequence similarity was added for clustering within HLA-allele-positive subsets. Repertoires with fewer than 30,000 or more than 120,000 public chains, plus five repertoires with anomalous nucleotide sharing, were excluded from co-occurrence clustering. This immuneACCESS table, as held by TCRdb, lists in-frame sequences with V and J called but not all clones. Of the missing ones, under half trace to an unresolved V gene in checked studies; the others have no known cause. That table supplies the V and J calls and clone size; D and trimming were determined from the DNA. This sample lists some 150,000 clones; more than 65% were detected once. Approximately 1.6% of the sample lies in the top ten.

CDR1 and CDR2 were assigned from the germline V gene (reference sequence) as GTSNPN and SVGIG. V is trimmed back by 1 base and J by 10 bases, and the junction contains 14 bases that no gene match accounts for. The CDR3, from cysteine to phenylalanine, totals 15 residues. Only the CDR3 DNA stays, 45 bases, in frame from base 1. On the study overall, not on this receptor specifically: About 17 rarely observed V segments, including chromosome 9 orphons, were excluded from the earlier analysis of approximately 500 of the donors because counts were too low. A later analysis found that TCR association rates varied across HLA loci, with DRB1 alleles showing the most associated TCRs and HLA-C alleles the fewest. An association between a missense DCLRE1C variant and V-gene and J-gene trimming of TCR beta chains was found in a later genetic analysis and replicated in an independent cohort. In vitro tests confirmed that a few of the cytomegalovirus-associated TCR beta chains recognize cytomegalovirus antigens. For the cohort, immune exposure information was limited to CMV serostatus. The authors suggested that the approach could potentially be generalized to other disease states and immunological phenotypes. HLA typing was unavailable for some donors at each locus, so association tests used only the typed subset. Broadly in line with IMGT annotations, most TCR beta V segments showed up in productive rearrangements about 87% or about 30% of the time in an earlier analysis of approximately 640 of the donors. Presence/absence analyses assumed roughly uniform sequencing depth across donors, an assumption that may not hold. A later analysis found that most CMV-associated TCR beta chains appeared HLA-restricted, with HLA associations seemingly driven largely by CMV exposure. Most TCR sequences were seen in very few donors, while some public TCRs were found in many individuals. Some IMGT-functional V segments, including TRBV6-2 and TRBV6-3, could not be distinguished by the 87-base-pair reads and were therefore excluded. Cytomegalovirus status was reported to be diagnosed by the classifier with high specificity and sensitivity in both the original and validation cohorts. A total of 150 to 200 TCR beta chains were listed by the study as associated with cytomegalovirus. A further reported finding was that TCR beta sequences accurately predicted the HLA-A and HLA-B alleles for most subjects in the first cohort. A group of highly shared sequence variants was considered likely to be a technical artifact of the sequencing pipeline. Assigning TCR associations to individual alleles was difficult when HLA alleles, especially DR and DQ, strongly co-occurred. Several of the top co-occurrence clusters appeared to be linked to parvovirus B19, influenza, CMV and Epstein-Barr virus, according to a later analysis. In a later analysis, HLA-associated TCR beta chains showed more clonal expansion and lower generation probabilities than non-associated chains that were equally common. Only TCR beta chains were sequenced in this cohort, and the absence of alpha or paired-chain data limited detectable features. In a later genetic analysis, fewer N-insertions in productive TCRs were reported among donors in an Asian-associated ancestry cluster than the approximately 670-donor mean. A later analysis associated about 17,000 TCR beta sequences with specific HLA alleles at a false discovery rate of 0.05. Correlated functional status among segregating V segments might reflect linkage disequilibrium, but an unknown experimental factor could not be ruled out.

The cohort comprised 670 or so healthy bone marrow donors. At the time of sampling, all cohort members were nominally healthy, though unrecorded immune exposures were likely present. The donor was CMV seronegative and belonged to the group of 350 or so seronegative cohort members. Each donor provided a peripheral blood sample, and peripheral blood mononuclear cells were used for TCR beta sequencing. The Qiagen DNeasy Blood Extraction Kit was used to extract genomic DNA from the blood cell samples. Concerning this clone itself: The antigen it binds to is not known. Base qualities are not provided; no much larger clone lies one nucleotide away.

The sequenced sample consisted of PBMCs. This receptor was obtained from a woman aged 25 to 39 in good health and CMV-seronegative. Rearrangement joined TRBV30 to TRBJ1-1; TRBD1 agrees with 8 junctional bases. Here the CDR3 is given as CAWSGGGGQGVPAFF. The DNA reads TGTGCCTGGAGTGGAGGGGGCGGACAGGGAGTACCAGCTTTCTTT.